Sequencing of this T cell receptor (beta chain) was carried out in a study of T cells after yellow fever vaccination. The junction had 6 bases not matched to a gene; V was cut back by 10 bases and J by 7 bases. CDR3 size: 11 residues. Germline CDR1 KGHSH, CDR2 LQKENI. This clonotype appeared a few times. Its specificity is unknown. Study-level points and caveats: A limited proportion of clonotypes was detected within both the CD4 and CD8 compartments. Post-booster reappearance was seen for most primary-vaccination clones (96% CD4, around 90% CD8). The study noted that FACS-sorted repertoires could contain abundant clonotypes contaminating from the bulk population.

TCRdb reprocessed the 5' RACE reads via MiXCR and lists one record per CDR3 protein. The table records over 300,000 distinct CDR3 sequences, over 4% of them present only once. The rearrangement joins TRBV18 to TRBJ2-7; 8 positions match TRBD1. This clonotype was sampled from a man younger than 30 who received the YFV17D yellow fever vaccine. The source was PBMCs, collected 5 days after the yellow fever booster vaccination. CDR3 region: CATQGDVEQYF. The CDR3 coding sequence is TGTGCCACACAGGGGGACGTGGAGCAGTACTTC.